This TCR beta chain came from a study of shared clonotypes between healthy human individuals. Study at large: The plates for each donor numbered three CD4 naive, three CD4 memory, two CD8 naive and one CD8 memory.

In the CD4+ fraction, cells were divided into CD45RA+ naive and CD45RA-negative memory subsets. Profiling relied on immunoSEQ multiplex PCR, and the TCRdb table lists in-frame clones only, not all of them. This sample yields approximately 980,000 clones, of which around three quarters are seen a single time; over 1.3% belongs to the top ten. Germline lookup yields CDR1 MNHNS and CDR2 SASEGT. The ends lost 1 base at V and 7 bases at J; junction bases unmatched: 14. This CDR3 is built from 18 residues. This TCR derives from a man aged 18-30 years in good health. The sample consisted of memory CD4+ T cells sorted from blood. Regarding subset: CD45RA-negative fraction. This chain links TRBV6-1 with TRBJ2-1, with 9 bases lining up with TRBD2. The DNA for the CDR3 is TGTGCCAGCAGTGAAGGTCCAGCTGGTCTAGCGGGGAGAAATGAGCAGTTCTTC. Its protein is CASSEGPAGLAGRNEQFF.